Described below is a single T cell receptor beta chain sequence and its context. This clonotype has only one observation. Its antigen remains undetermined. Base qualities are missing; no much larger clone stands one base away. A lone read offers only weak evidence. Peripheral blood CD8+ and CD4+ T cells from healthy donors, Susac syndrome patients and multiple sclerosis patients were profiled by high-throughput TCR beta sequencing. Healthy donors were age- and sex-matched controls. Bulk CD8+ and CD4+ T cells were purified magnetically by negative isolation, whereas CD8+ TEMRA cells were enriched by FACS. Blood was drawn into EDTA tubes, processed within 24 hours, and PBMCs were isolated by density gradient centrifugation. PBMCs intended for TCR sequencing were cryopreserved in liquid nitrogen and were subsequently thawed in a 37 degrees C water bath. A purity of at least 90% was achieved for sorted or isolated CD4+, CD8+ and CD8+ TEMRA cells.

These data belong to a study of CD8 T cells in Susac syndrome (dated by TCRdb to about 2019). Regarding the study in general: Whether CD8+ T cell activation and differentiation in Susac syndrome was antigen driven was tested using repertoire sequencing.

Results the study describes overall, beyond this receptor: The study acknowledged that relatively few individuals were included in the TCR sequencing and HLA analysis.

RNA was extracted using the RNeasy kit, and roughly 0.5 to 1 microgram was reverse transcribed with random hexamers. The immunoSEQ multiplex PCR assay, covering 54 Vbeta and 13 Jbeta segments, was used to amplify TCR beta CDR3 regions. PCR amplification bias was corrected by using a synthetic template baseline for primer optimization and computational correction. The original methods were these. Only productive sequences were kept, with reads annotated to V, D and J genes according to IMGT and analyzed in immunoSEQ Analyzer. Clonality was computed as one minus Shannon entropy normalized by log2 of the number of productive unique sequences. For each patient and control, public and private clones were evaluated among the 100 most prevalent clones. A clone was defined as Susac-specific if it was absent from the healthy and MS cohorts, from over 1,000 published viral clones and from other ImmuneACCESS disease sequences. Using fastp trimming at Q25 and MiXCR clonotype assembly, TCRdb reanalyzed the public sequencing data and kept in-frame beta chains. CDR3 protein sequences are deduplicated, and each keeps its most common genes and DNA. The V and J calls were not made by the authors but by TCRdb's processing. This sample gives 160,000 or so distinct CDR3 sequences in total; 92% of them show up just once. The ten largest clonotypes hold roughly 0.08% of the sample.

The CDR3, from cysteine to phenylalanine, totals 15 residues. The entry retains the CDR3 DNA only, 45 bases that are in frame from base 1. V trim: 2 bases; J trim: 7 bases; unmatched bases: 4. According to the germline V gene, CDR1 reads SGHDT and CDR2 reads YYEEEE. This TCR was sampled from a human donor in good health. The V and J segments used are TRBV5-6 and TRBJ2-1; 12 middle bases align to TRBD2. The sequenced sample was CD4+ T cells from PBMCs. Here is the DNA: TGTGCCAGCAGCTTTAGACTAGCGGGGGTGAATGAGCAGTTCTTC. This codes for CASSFRLAGVNEQFF.